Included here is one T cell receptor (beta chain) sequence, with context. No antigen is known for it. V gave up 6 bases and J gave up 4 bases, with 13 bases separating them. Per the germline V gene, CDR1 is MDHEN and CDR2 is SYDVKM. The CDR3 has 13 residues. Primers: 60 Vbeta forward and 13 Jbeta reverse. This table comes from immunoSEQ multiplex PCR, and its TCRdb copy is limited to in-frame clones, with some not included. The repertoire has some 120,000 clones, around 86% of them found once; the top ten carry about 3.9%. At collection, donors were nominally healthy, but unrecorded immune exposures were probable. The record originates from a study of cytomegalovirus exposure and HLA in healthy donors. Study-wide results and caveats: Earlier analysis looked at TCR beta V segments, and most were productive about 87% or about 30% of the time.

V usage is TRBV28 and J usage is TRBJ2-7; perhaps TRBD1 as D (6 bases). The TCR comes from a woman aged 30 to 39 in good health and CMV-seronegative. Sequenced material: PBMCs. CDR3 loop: CASRKTGSYEQYF. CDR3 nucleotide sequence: TGTGCCAGCAGGAAAACAGGGAGTTACGAGCAGTACTTC.